This entry describes one T cell receptor beta chain. This specimen belongs to a study of OX40 agonist ivuxolimab in advanced cancers. The repertoire was sequenced with immunoSEQ multiplex PCR; TCRdb's copy has only in-frame clones and lacks some. Here the sample spans under 20,000 clones, about three quarters being singletons. The CDR3 is 13 amino acids. Per the germline V gene, CDR1 is SQVTM and CDR2 is ANQGSEA. The material sequenced was CD4+ or CD8+ T cells sorted from blood, taken in a trial of the OX40 agonist ivuxolimab. This clonotype was obtained from an adult with an advanced solid tumor such as melanoma, head and neck, liver or kidney cancer. The V gene is TRBV29-1, the J gene TRBJ2-1, with 10 nucleotides matching TRBD1. CDR3 in amino acids: CSFQRQGANEQFF. CDR3 bases: TGCTCTTTTCAGAGACAGGGGGCGAATGAGCAGTTCTTC.